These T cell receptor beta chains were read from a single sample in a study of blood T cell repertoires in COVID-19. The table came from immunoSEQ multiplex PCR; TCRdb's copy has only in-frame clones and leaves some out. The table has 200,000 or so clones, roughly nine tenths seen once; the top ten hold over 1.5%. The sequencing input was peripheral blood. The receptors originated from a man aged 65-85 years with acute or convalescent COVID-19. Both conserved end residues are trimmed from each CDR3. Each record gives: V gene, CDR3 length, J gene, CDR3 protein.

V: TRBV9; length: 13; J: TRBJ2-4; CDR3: ASGRTGYDKNIQY
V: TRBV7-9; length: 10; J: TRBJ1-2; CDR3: ASSWTIGGYT
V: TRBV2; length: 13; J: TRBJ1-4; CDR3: ARGLDRGANEKLF
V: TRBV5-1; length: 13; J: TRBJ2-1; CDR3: ASSLEGLTGNEQF
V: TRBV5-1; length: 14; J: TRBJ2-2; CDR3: ASSFWTSGSGGELF
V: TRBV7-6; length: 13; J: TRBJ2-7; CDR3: ASSLTGTSSGEQY
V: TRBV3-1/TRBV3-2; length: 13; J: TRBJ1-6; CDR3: ASSLQGQGRSPLH
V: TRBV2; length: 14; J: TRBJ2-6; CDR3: ASYAGGPTGANVLT
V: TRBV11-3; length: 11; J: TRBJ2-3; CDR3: ASSGSGPDTQY
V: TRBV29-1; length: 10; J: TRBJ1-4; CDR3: SVGEGGEKLF
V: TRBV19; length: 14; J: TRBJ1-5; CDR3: ASNVAGTYSNQPQH
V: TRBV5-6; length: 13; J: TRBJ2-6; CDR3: ASSGTDSGANVLT
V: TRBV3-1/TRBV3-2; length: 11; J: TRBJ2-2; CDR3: ASSLGQPGELF
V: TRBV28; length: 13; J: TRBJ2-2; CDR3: ASLAGGGNTGELF
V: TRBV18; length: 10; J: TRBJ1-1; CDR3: ASSFGDTEAF
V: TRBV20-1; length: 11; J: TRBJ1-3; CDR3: SAIDSSGNTIY
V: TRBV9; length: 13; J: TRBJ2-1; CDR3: ASSPGLGVDNEQF
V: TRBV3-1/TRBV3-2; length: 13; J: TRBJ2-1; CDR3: ASSQGRLASNEQF
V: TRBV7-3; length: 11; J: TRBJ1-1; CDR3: ASSLSQDTEAF
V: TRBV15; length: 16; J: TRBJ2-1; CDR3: ATSRDLGLAGESNEQF
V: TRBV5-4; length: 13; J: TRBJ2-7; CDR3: ASSYSGTGLDEQY
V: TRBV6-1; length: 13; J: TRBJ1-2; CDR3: ASSEDGQGARGYT
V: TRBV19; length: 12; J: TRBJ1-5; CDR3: ASSPGVRNQPQH
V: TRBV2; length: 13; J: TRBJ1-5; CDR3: ASSQDSLINQPQH
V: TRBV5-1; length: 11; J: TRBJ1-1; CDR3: ASSWHENTEAF
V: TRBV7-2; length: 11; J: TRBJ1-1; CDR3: ASSSQGNTEAF
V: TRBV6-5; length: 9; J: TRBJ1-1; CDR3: ATQGNTEAF
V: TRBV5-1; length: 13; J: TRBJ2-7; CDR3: ASSLGVFNKYEQY
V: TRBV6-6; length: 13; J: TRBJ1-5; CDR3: ASSPGQGGSQPQH
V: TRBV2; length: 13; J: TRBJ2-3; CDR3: ASSEAGTRTDTQY
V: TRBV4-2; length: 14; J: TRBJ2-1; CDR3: ASSQLLAGGANEQF
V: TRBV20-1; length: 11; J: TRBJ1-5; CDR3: SASTAGVQPQH
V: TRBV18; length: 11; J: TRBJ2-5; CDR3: ATDGDTRETQY